This is a list of T cell receptor beta chains from one sample in a study of blood T cell repertoires in COVID-19. The assay was immunoSEQ multiplex PCR, and TCRdb's table has in-frame clones only and misses some. Of roughly 410,000 clones listed, approximately 89% are singletons. Sequenced input: peripheral blood. These receptors were obtained from a woman aged 55-70 years with COVID-19, enrolled during active disease. Each CDR3 is given with its conserved first and last residue. D genes are given only for firm matches. Clone size is stated in some rows and not others, as once, few, many or a class when expanded.

v_gene	abundance	j_gene	d_gene	CDR3nt	CDR3aa
TRBV9	-	TRBJ1-3	-	TGTGCCAGCAGCGTAGCCCGGACTGGCTCTGGAAACACCATATATTTT	CASSVARTGSGNTIYF
TRBV19	-	TRBJ1-1	-	TGTGCCAGTATTATGTCTAGGATGGACACTGAAGCTTTCTTT	CASIMSRMDTEAFF
TRBV3-1/TRBV3-2	once	TRBJ1-1	TRBD1	TGTGCCAGCGGTAACAGGCCAGGGGGAGCTTTCTTT	CASGNRPGGAFF
TRBV6-6	-	TRBJ1-2	-	TGTGCCAGCAGTTACTCGGGCCAGGCGACGACGGGGGGCTACACCTTC	CASSYSGQATTGGYTF
TRBV10-2	-	TRBJ2-4	TRBD1	TGCGCCAGCAGGGACAGGGAGAACATTCAGTACTTC	CASRDRENIQYF
TRBV5-1	-	TRBJ2-5	TRBD1	TGCGCCAGCAGCCACAGGGGGCGAAGAGAGACCCAGTACTTC	CASSHRGRRETQYF
TRBV2	-	TRBJ1-5	-	TGTGCCAGCAGTGGCGACGGGTTCAATCAGCCCCAGCATTTT	CASSGDGFNQPQHF
TRBV6-1	-	TRBJ1-5	-	TGTGCCAGCAGTGTCGGAGGGGTATATAGCAATCAGCCCCAGCATTTT	CASSVGGVYSNQPQHF
TRBV12-3/TRBV12-4	-	TRBJ2-2	-	TGTGCCAGCAGTTTACCCCACGGGGAGCTGTTTTTT	CASSLPHGELFF
TRBV5-1	-	TRBJ2-5	-	TGCGCCAGCAGCTTGGTCCCTGACCAAGAGACCCAGTACTTC	CASSLVPDQETQYF
TRBV19	-	TRBJ1-6	TRBD1	TGTGCCAGTAGGGTCACAGGGGGCCCTGATAATTCACCCCTCCACTTT	CASRVTGGPDNSPLHF
TRBV2	once	TRBJ1-5	-	TGTGCCAGCACCCAATCGGCGGTTTATCAGCCCCAGCATTTT	CASTQSAVYQPQHF
TRBV19	few	TRBJ1-1	TRBD1	TGTGCCAGTAGTCCCCCGGGCAGGGGGTACACTGAAGCTTTCTTT	CASSPPGRGYTEAFF
TRBV5-1	-	TRBJ2-2	-	TGCGCCAGCAGCTTGGGGCCCGGGACATTGAACACCGGGGAGCTGTTTTTT	CASSLGPGTLNTGELFF
TRBV6-5	once	TRBJ1-2	TRBD1	TGTGCCAGCAGTTACTCGTTCAGGACAGGGTCCGGCTACACCTTC	CASSYSFRTGSGYTF